One and the same sample provided the 2 T cell receptor beta chains below, sequenced in a study of cytomegalovirus exposure and HLA in healthy donors. PCR amplification relied on 60 Vbeta primers (plus 13 Jbeta primers). The method was immunoSEQ multiplex PCR; TCRdb's version includes in-frame clones alone and lacks a portion of them. There are 150,000 to 200,000 clones in the sample; about 88% occur only once, and 1.5% to 2% lies in the top ten. The sample comprised PBMCs. The receptors here all came from a young woman in good health and CMV-seronegative.

The chain carries TRBV6-5 and TRBJ1-2, with D possibly matching TRBD1 (6 bases). Per germline, CDR1 MNHEY and CDR2 SVGAGI. The CDR3 has 15 residues. The V end lost 2 bases, the J end lost 4 bases, and 14 bases lay between the germline ends. CDR3 coding DNA: TGTGCCAGCAGTTACCAAGGACAGACGCTCTATGGCTACACCTTC. Translating gives CASSYQGQTLYGYTF.

As for this clone: The junction departs from the called germline gene at one end, perhaps through a read error. The chain is built from TRBV7-9 and TRBJ2-3, with D perhaps matching TRBD1 (6 bases). Looked up from germline, CDR1 is SEHNR and CDR2 is FQNEAQ (reference sequence). The CDR3 covers 16 residues. The CDR3 is CSSSSYGQMSTDTQYF. The CDR3 nucleotides are TGTTCCAGCAGCTCCTACGGACAGATGAGCACAGATACGCAGTATTTT.